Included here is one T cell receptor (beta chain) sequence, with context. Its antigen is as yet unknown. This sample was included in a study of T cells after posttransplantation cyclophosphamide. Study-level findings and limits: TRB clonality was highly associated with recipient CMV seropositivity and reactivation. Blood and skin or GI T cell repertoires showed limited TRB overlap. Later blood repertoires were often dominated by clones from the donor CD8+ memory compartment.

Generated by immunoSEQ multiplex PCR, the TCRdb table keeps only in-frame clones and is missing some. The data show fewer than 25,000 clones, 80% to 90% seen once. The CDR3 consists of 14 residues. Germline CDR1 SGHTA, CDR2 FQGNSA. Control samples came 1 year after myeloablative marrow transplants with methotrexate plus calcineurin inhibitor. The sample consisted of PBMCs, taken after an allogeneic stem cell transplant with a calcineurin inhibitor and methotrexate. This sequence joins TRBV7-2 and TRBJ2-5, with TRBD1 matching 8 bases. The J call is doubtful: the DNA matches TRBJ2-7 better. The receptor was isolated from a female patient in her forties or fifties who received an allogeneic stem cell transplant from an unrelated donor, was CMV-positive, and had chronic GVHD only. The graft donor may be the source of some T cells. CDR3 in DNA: TGTGCCAGCAGTCCCGACAGGGGTCCGGGCGAGCAGTACTTC. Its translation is CASSPDRGPGEQYF.